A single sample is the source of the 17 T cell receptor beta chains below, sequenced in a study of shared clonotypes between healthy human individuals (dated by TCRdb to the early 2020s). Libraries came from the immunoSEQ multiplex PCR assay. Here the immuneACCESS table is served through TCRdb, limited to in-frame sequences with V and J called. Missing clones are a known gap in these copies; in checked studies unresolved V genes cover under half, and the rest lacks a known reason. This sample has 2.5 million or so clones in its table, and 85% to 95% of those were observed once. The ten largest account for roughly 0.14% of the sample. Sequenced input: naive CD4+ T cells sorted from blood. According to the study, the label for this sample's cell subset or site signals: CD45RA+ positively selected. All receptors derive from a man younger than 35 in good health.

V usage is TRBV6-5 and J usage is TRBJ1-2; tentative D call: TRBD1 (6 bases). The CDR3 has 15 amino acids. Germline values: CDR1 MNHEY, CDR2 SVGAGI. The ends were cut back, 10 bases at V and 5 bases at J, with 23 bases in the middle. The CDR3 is CATTKTWDKMYGYTF. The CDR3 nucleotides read TGTGCCACCACCAAGACCTGGGACAAGATGTATGGCTACACCTTC.

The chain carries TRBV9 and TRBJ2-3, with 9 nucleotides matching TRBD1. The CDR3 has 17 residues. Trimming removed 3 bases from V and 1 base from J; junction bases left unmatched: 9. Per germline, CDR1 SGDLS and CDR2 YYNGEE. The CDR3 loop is CASSAYRGRGGTDTQYF. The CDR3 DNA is TGTGCCAGCAGCGCCTACAGGGGGCGAGGTGGCACAGATACGCAGTATTTT.

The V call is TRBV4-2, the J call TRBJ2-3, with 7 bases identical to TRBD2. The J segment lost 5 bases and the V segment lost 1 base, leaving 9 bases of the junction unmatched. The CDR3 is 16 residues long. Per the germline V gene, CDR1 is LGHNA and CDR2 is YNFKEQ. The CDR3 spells CASSQAPAGRVDTQYF. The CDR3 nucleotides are TGTGCCAGCAGCCAAGCCCCAGCGGGAAGGGTAGATACGCAGTATTTT.

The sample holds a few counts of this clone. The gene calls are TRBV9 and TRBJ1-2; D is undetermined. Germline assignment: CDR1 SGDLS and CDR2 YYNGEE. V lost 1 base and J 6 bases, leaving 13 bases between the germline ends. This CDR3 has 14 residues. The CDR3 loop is CASSVLSIGDGYTF. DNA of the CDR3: TGTGCCAGCAGCGTATTATCCATCGGGGATGGCTACACCTTC.

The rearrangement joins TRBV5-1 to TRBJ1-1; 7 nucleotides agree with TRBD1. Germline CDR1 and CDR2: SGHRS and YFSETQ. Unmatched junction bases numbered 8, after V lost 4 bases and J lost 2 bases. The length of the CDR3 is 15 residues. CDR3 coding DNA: TGCGCCAGCAGCATTGGACAGGTCTCCAACACTGAAGCTTTCTTT. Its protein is CASSIGQVSNTEAFF.

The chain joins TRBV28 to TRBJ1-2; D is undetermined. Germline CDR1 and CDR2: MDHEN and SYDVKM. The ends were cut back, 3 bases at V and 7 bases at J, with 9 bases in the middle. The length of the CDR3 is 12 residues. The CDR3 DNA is TGTGCCAGCAGTTTTCGGACTTCTGGCTACACCTTC. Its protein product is CASSFRTSGYTF.

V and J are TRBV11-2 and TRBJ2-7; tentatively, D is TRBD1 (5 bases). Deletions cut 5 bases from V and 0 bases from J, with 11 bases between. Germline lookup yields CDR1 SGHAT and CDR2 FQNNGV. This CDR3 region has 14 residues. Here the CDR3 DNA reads TGTGCCAGCAGCCAACAGGTGAGCTCCTACGAGCAGTACTTC. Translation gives CASSQQVSSYEQYF.

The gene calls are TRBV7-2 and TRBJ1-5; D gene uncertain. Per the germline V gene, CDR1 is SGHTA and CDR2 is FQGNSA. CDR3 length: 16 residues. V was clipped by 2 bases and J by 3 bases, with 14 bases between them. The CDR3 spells CASSLYAASLNQPQHF. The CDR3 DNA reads TGTGCCAGCAGCTTATACGCAGCAAGCCTCAATCAGCCCCAGCATTTT.

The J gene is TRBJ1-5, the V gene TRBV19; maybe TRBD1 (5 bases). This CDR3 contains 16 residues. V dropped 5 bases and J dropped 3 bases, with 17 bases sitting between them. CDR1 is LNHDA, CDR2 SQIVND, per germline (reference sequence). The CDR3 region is CASSQMDPGVNQPQHF. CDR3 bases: TGTGCCAGTAGTCAGATGGATCCGGGGGTCAATCAGCCCCAGCATTTT. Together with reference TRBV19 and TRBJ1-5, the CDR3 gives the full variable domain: DGGITQSPKYLFRKEGQNVTLSCEQNLNHDAMYWYRQDPGQGLRLIYYSQIVNDFQKGDIAEGYSVSREKKESFPLTVTSAQKNPTAFYLCASSQMDPGVNQPQHFGDGTRLSIL.

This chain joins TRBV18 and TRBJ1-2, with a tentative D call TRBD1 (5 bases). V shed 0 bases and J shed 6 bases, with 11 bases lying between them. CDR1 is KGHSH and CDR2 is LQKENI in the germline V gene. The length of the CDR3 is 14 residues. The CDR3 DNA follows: TGTGCCAGCTCACCACCCCCGGGGGGGAATGGCTACACCTTC. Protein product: CASSPPPGGNGYTF. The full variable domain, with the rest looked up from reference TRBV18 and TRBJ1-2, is NAGVMQNPRHLVRRRGQEARLRCSPMKGHSHVYWYRQLPEEGLKFMVYLQKENIIDESGMPKERFSAEFPKEGPSILRIQQVVRGDSAAYFCASSPPPGGNGYTFGSGTRLTVV.

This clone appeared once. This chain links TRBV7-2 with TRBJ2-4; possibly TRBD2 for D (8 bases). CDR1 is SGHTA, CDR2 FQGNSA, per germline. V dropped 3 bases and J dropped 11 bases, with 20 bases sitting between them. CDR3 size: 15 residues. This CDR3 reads CASSLDRSTGGVQYF. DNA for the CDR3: TGTGCCAGCAGCTTGGACAGGTCCACCGGGGGGGTTCAGTACTTC.

DNA for the CDR3: TGTGCCAGCTCACCAGACTTAAGAGAAGGCACCCAGTACTTC. As protein: CASSPDLREGTQYF. This sequence joins TRBV18 and TRBJ2-5; D remains unclear. Deletions cut 2 bases from V and 8 bases from J, with 15 bases between. The germline gives CDR1 KGHSH, CDR2 LQKENI. The CDR3 extends over 14 amino acids.

CDR3 bases: TGCGCCAGCAGCTTGGATCTGGGGGCAAACACCGGGGAGCTGTTTTTT. Protein product: CASSLDLGANTGELFF. The V and J genes are TRBV5-1 and TRBJ2-2, with D perhaps matching TRBD1 (6 bases). Trimming stripped 0 bases from V and 2 bases from J, with 11 bases between. Germline V gene lookup returns CDR1 SGHRS and CDR2 YFSETQ. This CDR3 has 16 residues.

In DNA form, the CDR3 reads TGTGCCAGCAGCTTGGGAGGGTCAGGTTCGTGGCCCCAGCATTTT. It translates to CASSLGGSGSWPQHF. V gene TRBV5-5 combines with J gene TRBJ1-5; D not certain. V was shortened by 0 bases and J by 9 bases, with 16 bases between the two germline ends. Per the germline V gene, CDR1 is SGHKS and CDR2 is YYEKEE (reference sequence). This CDR3 has 15 residues.

DNA for the CDR3: TGCGCCAGCAGCGCACGACAGAATCTTAACTATGGCTACACCTTC. As protein: CASSARQNLNYGYTF. The genes are TRBV4-1 and TRBJ1-2; the D gene is possibly TRBD1 (5 bases). Germline CDR1 and CDR2: MGHRA and YSYEKL. The CDR3 is 15 amino acids. V lost 5 bases and J 1 base, leaving 14 bases between the germline ends.

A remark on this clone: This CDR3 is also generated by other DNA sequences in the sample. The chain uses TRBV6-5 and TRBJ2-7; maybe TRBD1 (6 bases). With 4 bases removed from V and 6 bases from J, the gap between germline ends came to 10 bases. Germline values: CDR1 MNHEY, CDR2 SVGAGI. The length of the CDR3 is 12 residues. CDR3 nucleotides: TGTGCCAGCAGTTCGACAGGTAGCGAGCAGTACTTC. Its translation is CASSSTGSEQYF.

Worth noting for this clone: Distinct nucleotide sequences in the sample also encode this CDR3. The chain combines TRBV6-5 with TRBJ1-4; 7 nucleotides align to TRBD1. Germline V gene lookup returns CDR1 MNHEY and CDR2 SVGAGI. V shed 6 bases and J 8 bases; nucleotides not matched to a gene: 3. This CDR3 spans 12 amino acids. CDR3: CASSLTGEKLFF. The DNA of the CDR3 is TGTGCCAGCAGCCTGACAGGGGAAAAACTGTTTTTT.